This TCR beta chain was retrieved from a study of T-cell memory formation after mild COVID-19. Whole-study findings and limits: Clones contracting day 15 to 85 were balanced CD4/CD8; later expanders leaned CD4+. Certain responding clones were present in pre-infection memory, suggesting participation of cross-reactive memory.

With regard to this clonotype: Its cognate antigen is unknown.

Constant-segment primers were used for 5'RACE, and the resulting TCR alpha and TCR beta cDNA libraries carried sample barcodes and UMIs. TCRdb processed the 5' RACE reads anew with MiXCR; each CDR3 protein has one entry. The table records about 140,000 distinct CDR3 sequences, 14% of them present only once. The CDR3 consists of 18 residues. V was clipped by 4 bases and J by 2 bases; unmatched bases: 16. In germline, CDR1 is LGHDT, CDR2 YNNKEL (reference sequence). The sequence was obtained from an adult woman who had mild COVID-19 (a few samples of this study predate the infection). Cell type and time point are not known. The chain employs TRBV3-1 and TRBJ2-5; 7 bases fit TRBD1. The sequenced sample was PBMCs or a T cell subset sorted from them (not recorded which). This chain's CDR3 is CASSPPSGSGTEQETQYF. CDR3 in DNA: TGTGCCAGCAGCCCCCCATCCGGTTCCGGGACAGAGCAAGAGACCCAGTACTTC.